A single sample gave rise to the 2 T cell receptor beta chains below, sequenced in a study of T-cell memory formation after mild COVID-19. TCRdb re-derived calls from the 5' RACE reads in MiXCR, one entry per CDR3 protein. The sample includes some 260,000 distinct CDR3 sequences, roughly 15% seen only once; the top ten take approximately 3.5%. Material: PBMCs or a T cell subset sorted from them (not recorded which). The receptors here all came from a man aged 18 to 35 who had mild COVID-19 (a few samples of this study predate the infection). Cell type and time point are not known.

This clonotype was counted a few times. The genes are TRBV5-1 and TRBJ2-1; possibly TRBD2 for D (6 bases). Trimming removed 1 base from V and 8 bases from J, with 7 bases in between. Germline V gene sequence: CDR1 SGHRS, CDR2 YFSETQ. This CDR3 is built from 12 residues. CDR3 amino acids: CASSLWEDEQFF. The CDR3, as DNA: TGCGCCAGCAGCTTGTGGGAGGATGAGCAGTTCTTC.

This sequence joins TRBV7-9 and TRBJ2-7; TRBD1 is a possible D gene (6 bases). This CDR3 has 13 amino acids. V was pared by 5 bases and J by 2 bases, with 10 bases between. Germline V gene sequence: CDR1 SEHNR, CDR2 FQNEAQ (reference sequence). This CDR3 is CASSRTETYEQYV. CDR3 nucleotides: TGTGCCAGCAGCCGGACAGAAACCTACGAGCAGTACGTC.